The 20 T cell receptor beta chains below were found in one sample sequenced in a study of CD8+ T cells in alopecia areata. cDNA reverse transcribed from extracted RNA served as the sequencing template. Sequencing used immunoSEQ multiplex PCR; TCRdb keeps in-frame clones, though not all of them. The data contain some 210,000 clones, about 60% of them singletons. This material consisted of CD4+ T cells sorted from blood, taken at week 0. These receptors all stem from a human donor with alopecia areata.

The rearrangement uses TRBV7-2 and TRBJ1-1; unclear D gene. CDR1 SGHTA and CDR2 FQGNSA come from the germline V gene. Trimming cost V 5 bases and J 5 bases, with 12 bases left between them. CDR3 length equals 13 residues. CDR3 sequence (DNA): TGTGCCAGCAGCCGAAGCAGGTTGACTGAAGCTTTCTTT. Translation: CASSRSRLTEAFF.

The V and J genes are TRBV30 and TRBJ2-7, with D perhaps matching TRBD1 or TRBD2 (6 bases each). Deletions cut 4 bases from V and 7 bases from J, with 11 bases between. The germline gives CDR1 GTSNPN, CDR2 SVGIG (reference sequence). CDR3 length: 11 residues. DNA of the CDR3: TGTGCCTGGAACAGGGAGGAAGAGCAGTACTTC. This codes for CAWNREEEQYF.

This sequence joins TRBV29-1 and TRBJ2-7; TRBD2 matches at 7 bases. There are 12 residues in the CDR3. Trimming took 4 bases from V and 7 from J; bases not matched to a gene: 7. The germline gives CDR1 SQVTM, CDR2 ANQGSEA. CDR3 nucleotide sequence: TGCAGCGTTGGTGGGAGGGCCTCGGAGCAGTACTTC. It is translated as CSVGGRASEQYF.

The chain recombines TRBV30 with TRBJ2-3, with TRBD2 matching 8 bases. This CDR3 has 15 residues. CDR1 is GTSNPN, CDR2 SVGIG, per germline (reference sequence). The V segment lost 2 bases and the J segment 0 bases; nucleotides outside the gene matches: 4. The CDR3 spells CAWSPGRGSTDTQYF. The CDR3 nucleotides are TGTGCCTGGAGTCCCGGGAGGGGCAGCACAGATACGCAGTATTTT.

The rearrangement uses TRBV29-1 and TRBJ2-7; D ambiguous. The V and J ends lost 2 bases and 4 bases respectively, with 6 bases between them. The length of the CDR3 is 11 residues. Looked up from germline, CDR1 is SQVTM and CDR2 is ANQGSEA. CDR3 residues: CSVEQRYEQYF. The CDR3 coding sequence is TGCAGCGTTGAACAGAGATACGAGCAGTACTTC.

The CDR3 DNA reads as TGCGCCAGCAGCCCAGGGGTTCTGGGGACTGAAGCTTTCTTT. Its protein product is CASSPGVLGTEAFF. The V gene is TRBV5-1, the J gene TRBJ1-1, with D maybe TRBD1 (6 bases). The germline CDR1 and CDR2 sequences are SGHRS and YFSETQ. V was cut by 4 bases and J by 5 bases, with 15 bases left in between. The CDR3 has 14 amino acids.

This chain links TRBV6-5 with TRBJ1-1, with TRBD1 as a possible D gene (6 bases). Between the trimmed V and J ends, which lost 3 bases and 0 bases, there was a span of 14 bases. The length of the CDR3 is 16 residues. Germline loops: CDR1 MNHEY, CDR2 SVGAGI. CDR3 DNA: TGTGCCAGCAGTTATACGGGGGGCCAAATGAACACTGAAGCTTTCTTT. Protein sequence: CASSYTGGQMNTEAFF.

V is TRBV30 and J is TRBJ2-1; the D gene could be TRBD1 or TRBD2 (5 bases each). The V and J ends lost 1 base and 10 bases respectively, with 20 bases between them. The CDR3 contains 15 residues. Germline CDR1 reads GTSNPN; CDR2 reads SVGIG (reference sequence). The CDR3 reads CAWSDVRDLILEQFF. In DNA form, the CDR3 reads TGTGCCTGGAGTGATGTTAGGGACCTAATTTTGGAGCAGTTCTTC.

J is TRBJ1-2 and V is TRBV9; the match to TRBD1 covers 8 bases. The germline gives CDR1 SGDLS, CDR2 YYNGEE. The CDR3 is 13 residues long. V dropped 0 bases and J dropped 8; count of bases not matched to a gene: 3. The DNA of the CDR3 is TGTGCCAGCAGCGTAGGAGCAGGGGGCGGCTACACCTTC. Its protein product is CASSVGAGGGYTF.

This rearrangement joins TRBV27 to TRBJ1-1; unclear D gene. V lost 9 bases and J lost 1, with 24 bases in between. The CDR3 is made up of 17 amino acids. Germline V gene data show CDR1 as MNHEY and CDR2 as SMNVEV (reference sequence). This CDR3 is CASCPSTPGISNTEAFF. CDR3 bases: TGTGCCAGTTGCCCCAGTACCCCTGGCATCTCGAACACTGAAGCTTTCTTT.

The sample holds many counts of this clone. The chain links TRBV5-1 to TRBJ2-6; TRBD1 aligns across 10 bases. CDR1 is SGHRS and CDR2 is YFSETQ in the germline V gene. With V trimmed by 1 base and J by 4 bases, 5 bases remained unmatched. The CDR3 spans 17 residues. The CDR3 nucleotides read TGCGCCAGCAGCTTGCCGGGACAGGGGAAAGGGGCCAACGTCCTGACTTTC. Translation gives CASSLPGQGKGANVLTF.

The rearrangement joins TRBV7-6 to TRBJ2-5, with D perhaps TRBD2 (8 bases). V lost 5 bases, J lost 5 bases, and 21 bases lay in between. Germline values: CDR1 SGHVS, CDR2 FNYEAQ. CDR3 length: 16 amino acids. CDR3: CASSPPGGGWRETQYF. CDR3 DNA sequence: TGTGCCAGCAGCCCTCCGGGAGGGGGCTGGCGGGAGACCCAGTACTTC. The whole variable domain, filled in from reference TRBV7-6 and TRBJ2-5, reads GAGVSQSPRYKVTKRGQDVALRCDPISGHVSLYWYRQALGQGPEFLTYFNYEAQQDKSGLPNDRFSAERPEGSISTLTIQRTEQRDSAMYRCASSPPGGGWRETQYFGPGTRLLVL.

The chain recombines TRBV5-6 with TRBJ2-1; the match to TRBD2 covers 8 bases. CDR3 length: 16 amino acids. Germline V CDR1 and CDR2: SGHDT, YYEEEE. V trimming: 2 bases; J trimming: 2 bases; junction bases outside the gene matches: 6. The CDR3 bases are TGTGCCAGCAGCTTACTAGCGGATACTACCTACAATGAGCAGTTCTTC. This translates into CASSLLADTTYNEQFF.

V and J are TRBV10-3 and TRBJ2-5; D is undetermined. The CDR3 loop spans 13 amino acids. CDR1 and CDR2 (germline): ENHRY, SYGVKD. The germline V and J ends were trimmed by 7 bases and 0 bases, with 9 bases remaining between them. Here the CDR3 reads CAITENYQETQYF. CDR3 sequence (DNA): TGTGCCATCACCGAAAATTACCAAGAGACCCAGTACTTC.

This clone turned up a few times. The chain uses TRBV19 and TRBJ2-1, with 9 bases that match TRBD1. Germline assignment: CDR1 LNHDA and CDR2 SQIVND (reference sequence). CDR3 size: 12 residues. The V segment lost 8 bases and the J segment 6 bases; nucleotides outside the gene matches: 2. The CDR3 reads CASGDRANEQFF. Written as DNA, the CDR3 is TGTGCCAGTGGGGACAGGGCCAATGAGCAGTTCTTC.

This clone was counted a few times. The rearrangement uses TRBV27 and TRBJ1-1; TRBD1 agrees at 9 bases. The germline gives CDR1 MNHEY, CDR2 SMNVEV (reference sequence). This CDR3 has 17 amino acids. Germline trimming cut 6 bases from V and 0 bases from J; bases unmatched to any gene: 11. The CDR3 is CASSRWTGDGMNTEAFF. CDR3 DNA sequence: TGTGCCAGCAGCCGGTGGACAGGGGATGGTATGAACACTGAAGCTTTCTTT.

The CDR3 DNA follows: TGTGCCAGCAGTTTAATTCGTTCAGGGGATCAGCCCCAGCATTTT. The encoded protein is CASSLIRSGDQPQHF. This rearrangement joins TRBV27 to TRBJ1-5; D is possibly TRBD1 (6 bases). Germline assignment: CDR1 MNHEY and CDR2 SMNVEV (reference sequence). V lost 2 bases and J 5 bases, leaving 13 bases between the germline ends. The CDR3 totals 15 residues.

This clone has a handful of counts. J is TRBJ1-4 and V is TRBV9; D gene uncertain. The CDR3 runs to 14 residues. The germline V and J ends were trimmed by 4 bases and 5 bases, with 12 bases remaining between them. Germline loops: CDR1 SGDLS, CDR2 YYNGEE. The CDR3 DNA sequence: TGTGCCAGCAGCTCGGAAGTTATCAATGAAAAACTGTTTTTT. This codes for CASSSEVINEKLFF.

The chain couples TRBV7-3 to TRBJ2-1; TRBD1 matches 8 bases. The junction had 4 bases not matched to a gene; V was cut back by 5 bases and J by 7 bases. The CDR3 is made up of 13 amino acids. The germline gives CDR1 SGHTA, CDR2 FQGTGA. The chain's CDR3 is CASSQYRGNEQFF. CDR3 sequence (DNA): TGTGCCAGCAGCCAATACAGGGGGAATGAGCAGTTCTTC.

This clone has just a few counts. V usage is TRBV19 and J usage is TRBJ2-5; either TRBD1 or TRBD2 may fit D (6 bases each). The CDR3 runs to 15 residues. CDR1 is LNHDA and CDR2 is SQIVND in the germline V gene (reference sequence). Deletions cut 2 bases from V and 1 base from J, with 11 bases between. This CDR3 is CASSIKGGSQETQYF. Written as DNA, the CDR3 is TGTGCCAGTAGTATAAAGGGGGGATCCCAAGAGACCCAGTACTTC.